This TCR beta chain is from a study of cytomegalovirus exposure and HLA in healthy donors. Background on the study: The Caucasian-associated ancestry cluster held more than 80% of roughly 370 genotyped donors.

Primers: 60 Vbeta forward and 13 Jbeta reverse. Repertoires were generated with immunoSEQ multiplex PCR, while TCRdb's copy carries only in-frame clones and drops some. In the table there are roughly 100,000 clones, about 80% of which are singletons. Turning to this clone: Its matching antigen is unknown.

General observations from the study: Among immune exposure information, only CMV serostatus was available.

The germline gives CDR1 LNHNV, CDR2 YYDKDF (reference sequence). Trimming removed 3 bases from V and 6 bases from J; junction bases left unmatched: 8. The CDR3 is 14 amino acids. Sample: PBMCs. The origin of this receptor is a female donor in good health and CMV-seropositive. The gene calls are TRBV15 and TRBJ2-7; the match to TRBD1 covers 7 bases. The CDR3 protein is CATSRAGTEAEQYF. The CDR3 region has the DNA TGTGCCACCAGCAGGGCCGGGACAGAGGCCGAGCAGTACTTC.